The rows below give T cell receptor beta chains drawn from one sample of a study of blood T cell repertoires in COVID-19. Only in-frame clones appear in the TCRdb table, and some are missing; sequencing was by immunoSEQ multiplex PCR. The table shows about 350,000 clones, with around 87% occurring only once. Sequencing input: peripheral blood. These receptor sequences come from a woman in her fifties or sixties with COVID-19, enrolled during active disease. The CDR3 runs from the conserved cysteine through the conserved F or W. D genes are given only for firm matches. The size entry is marked missing in some rows and otherwise reads once, few, many or a size class.

V gene	D gene	clone size	J gene	CDR3 protein	CDR3 DNA
TRBV30	-	few	TRBJ1-1	CAWLPRTKRAEAFF	TGTGCCTGGCTACCTCGGACTAAACGGGCTGAAGCTTTCTTT
TRBV5-1	-	-	TRBJ1-2	CASSLDPGGYTF	TGCGCCAGCAGCTTGGACCCGGGAGGCTACACCTTC
TRBV5-1	-	-	TRBJ1-5	CASSLARGNQPQHF	TGCGCCAGCAGCTTGGCCAGGGGCAATCAGCCCCAGCATTTT
TRBV5-1	-	once	TRBJ2-5	CASSFFSSQETQYF	TGCGCCAGCAGCTTTTTTAGCTCCCAAGAGACCCAGTACTTC
TRBV3-1/TRBV3-2	TRBD2	once	TRBJ2-1	CASSQTSGSNEQFF	TGTGCCAGCAGCCAAACTAGCGGGAGCAATGAGCAGTTCTTC
TRBV18	TRBD1	-	TRBJ1-5	CASSPGQGIQPQHF	TGTGCCAGCTCACCTGGACAGGGGATCCAGCCCCAGCATTTT
TRBV6-5	-	-	TRBJ1-6	CASRNSLNNSPLHF	TGTGCCAGCAGAAACAGTTTAAATAATTCACCCCTCCACTTT
TRBV29-1	-	-	TRBJ1-1	CSGSVNTEAFF	TGCAGCGGATCAGTAAACACTGAAGCTTTCTTT
TRBV5-1	-	few	TRBJ1-1	CASSLVPGPDTEAFF	TGCGCCAGCAGCTTGGTTCCAGGGCCGGACACTGAAGCTTTCTTT
TRBV24-1	TRBD1	-	TRBJ2-4	CATSDPRQGAGRNIQYF	TGTGCCACCAGTGATCCCCGACAGGGGGCGGGTAGAAACATTCAGTACTTC
TRBV21-1	-	-	TRBJ2-7	CASSPGLAGDDEQYF	TGTGCCAGCAGCCCGGGACTAGCGGGAGACGACGAGCAGTACTTC
TRBV3-1/TRBV3-2	TRBD1	-	TRBJ1-5	CASRGQAGQPQHF	TGTGCCAGCAGGGGACAGGCGGGGCAGCCCCAGCATTTT
TRBV6-5	-	-	TRBJ1-2	CASSPGWGGGYGYTF	TGTGCCAGCAGCCCCGGATGGGGCGGTGGCTATGGCTACACCTTC
TRBV7-9	-	once	TRBJ1-1	CASSSGTPPFRAFF	TGTGCCAGCAGTTCCGGGACACCTCCATTTCGCGCTTTCTTT
TRBV29-1	TRBD1	-	TRBJ2-3	CSVGTGTDTQYF	TGCAGCGTAGGGACAGGCACAGATACGCAGTATTTT
TRBV18	-	-	TRBJ2-3	CASSPPGVNTDTQYF	TGTGCCAGCTCACCACCCGGGGTGAACACAGATACGCAGTATTTT
TRBV3-1/TRBV3-2	TRBD2	-	TRBJ2-1	CASSQSRSSGRRGDEQFF	TGTGCCAGCAGCCAAAGTAGGAGTAGCGGGAGACGGGGCGATGAGCAGTTCTTC
TRBV28	-	-	TRBJ2-1	CASSLELARYNEQFF	TGTGCCAGCAGTTTAGAGCTAGCGCGGTACAATGAGCAGTTCTTC
TRBV4-1	-	once	TRBJ1-5	CASSQVGGSNQPQHF	TGCGCCAGCAGCCAAGTTGGGGGGAGCAATCAGCCCCAGCATTTT
TRBV7-9	-	-	TRBJ1-1	CASSFQENTEAFF	TGTGCCAGCAGCTTCCAGGAGAACACTGAAGCTTTCTTT